Reported below is one T cell receptor (beta chain). No antigen is known for it. This entry comes from a study of vaccination effects on CD4 cells after COVID-19. Study-level background: After vaccination, a few convalescent patients were sampled at early and late time points.

Investigators separated out CD4+ T cells once approximately 11 days of culture had passed. Sometime from March through December 2020, the person acquired a SARS-CoV-2 infection that PCR confirmed. BNT162b2 vaccine or mRNA-1273 vaccine was given to participants in two doses. TCRdb keeps only in-frame clones here, not all; method: immunoSEQ multiplex PCR. In the table there are 40,000 to 45,000 clones, 76% of which are singletons. This TCR came from a human donor who had a prior SARS-CoV-2 infection. The sequences come from CD4+ T cells from PBMCs cultured without peptide, collected after COVID-19 vaccination.

CDR3 sequence: CASSPSLGGPEAFF. The CDR3 DNA follows: TGTGCCAGCAGCCCCTCCCTCGGGGGCCCTGAAGCTTTCTTT. The rearrangement links TRBV3-1 (or the pseudogene TRBV3-2) to TRBJ1-1, with D tentatively TRBD1 (6 bases). The CDR3 loop spans 14 amino acids. The ends were cut back, 4 bases at V and 6 bases at J, with 15 bases in the middle. Germline CDR1 reads LGHDT; CDR2 reads YNNKEL (reference sequence).